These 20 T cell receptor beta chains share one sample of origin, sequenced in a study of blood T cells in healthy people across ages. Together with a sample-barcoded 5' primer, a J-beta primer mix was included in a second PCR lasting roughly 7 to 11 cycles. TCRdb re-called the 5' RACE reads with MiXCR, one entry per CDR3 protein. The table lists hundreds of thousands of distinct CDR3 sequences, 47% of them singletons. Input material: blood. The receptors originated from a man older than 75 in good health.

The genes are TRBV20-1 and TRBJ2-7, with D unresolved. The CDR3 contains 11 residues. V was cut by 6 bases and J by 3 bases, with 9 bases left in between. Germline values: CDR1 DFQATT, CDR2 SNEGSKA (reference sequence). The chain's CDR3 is CSAPHSYEQYF. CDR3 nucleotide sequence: TGCAGTGCGCCCCACAGCTACGAGCAGTACTTC.

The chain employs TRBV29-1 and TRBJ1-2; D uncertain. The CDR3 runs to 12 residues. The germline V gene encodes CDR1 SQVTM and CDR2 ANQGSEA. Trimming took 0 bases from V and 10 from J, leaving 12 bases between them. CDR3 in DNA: TGCAGCGTTGAAGATAGGCTTCCTGTCTACACCTTC. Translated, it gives CSVEDRLPVYTF.

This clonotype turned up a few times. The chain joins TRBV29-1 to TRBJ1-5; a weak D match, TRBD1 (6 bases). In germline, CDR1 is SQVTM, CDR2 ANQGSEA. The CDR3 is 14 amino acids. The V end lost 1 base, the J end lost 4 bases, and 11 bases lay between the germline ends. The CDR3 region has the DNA TGCAGCGTTGAAGTTGGTCAGGGGAATCAGCCCCAGCATTTT. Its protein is CSVEVGQGNQPQHF.

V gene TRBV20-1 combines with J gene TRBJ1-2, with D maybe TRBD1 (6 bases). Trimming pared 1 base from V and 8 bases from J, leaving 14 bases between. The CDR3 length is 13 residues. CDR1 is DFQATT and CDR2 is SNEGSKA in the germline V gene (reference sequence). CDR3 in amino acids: CSARAQGTSGYTF. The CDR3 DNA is TGCAGTGCTAGAGCACAGGGAACTTCGGGCTACACCTTC.

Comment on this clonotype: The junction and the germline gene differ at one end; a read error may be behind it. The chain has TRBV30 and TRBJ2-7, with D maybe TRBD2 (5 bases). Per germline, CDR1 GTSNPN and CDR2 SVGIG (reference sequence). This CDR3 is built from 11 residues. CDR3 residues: CAGSVRYEQYF. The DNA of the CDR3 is TGTGCCGGGAGTGTAAGGTACGAGCAGTACTTC.

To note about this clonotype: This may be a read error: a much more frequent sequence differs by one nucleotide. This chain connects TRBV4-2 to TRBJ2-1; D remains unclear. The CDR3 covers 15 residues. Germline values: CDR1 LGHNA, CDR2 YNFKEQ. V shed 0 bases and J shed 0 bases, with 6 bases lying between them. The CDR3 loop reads CASSQDHSSYNEQFF. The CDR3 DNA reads TGTGCCAGCAGCCAAGATCACAGCTCCTACAATGAGCAGTTCTTC.

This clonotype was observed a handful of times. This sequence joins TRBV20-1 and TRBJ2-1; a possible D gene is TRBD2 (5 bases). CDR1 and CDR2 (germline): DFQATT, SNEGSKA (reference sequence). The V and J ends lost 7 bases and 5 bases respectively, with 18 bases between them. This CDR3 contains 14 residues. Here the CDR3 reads CSGASGWLNNEQFF. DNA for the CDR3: TGCAGTGGGGCCTCGGGGTGGCTGAACAATGAGCAGTTCTTC.

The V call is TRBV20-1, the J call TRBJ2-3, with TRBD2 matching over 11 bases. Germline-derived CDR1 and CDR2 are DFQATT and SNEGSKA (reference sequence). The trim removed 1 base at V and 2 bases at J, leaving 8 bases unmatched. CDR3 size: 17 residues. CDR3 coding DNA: TGCAGTGCTAGAGGGGGGCTAGCGGGGGGCTTCACAGATACGCAGTATTTT. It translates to CSARGGLAGGFTDTQYF.

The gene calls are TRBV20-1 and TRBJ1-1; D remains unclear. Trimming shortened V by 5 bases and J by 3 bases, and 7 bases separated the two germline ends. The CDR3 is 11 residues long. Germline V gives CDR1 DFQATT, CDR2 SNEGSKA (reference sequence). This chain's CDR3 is CSARRDTEAFF. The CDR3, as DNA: TGCAGTGCTCGACGGGACACTGAAGCTTTCTTT.

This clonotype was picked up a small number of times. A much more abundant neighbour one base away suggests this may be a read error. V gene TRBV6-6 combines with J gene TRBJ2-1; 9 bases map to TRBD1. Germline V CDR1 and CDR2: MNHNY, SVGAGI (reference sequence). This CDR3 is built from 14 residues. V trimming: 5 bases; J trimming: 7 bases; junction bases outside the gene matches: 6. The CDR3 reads CASSDLGQGNEQFF. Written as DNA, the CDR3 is TGTGCCAGCAGTGACTTGGGACAGGGAAATGAGCAGTTCTTC.

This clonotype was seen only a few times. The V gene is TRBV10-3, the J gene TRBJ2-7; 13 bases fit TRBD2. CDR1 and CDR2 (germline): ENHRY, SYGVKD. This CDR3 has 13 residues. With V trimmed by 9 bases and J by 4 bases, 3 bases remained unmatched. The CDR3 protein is CAITSGRGYEQYF. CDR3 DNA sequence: TGTGCCATAACTAGCGGGAGGGGATACGAGCAGTACTTC.

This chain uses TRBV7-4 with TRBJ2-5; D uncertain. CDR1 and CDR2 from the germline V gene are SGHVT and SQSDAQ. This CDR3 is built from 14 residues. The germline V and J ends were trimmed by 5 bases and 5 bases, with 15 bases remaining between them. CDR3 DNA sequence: TGTGCCAGCAGCATTCACCAGGCCCGGGAGACCCAGTACTTC. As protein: CASSIHQARETQYF.

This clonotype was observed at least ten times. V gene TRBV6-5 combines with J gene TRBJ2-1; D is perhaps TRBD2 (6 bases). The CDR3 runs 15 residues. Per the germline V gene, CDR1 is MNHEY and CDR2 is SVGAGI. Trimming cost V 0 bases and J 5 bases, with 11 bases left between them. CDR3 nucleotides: TGTGCCAGCAGTTACTCCAGGGACTTTAACAATGAGCAGTTCTTC. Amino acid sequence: CASSYSRDFNNEQFF.

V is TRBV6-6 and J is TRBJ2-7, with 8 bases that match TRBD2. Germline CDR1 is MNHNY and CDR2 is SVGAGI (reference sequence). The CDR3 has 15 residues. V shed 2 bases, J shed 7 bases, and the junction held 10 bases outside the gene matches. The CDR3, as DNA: TGTGCCAGCAGTTACACTAGCGGTTTCTACAATGAGCAGTACTTC. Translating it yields CASSYTSGFYNEQYF.

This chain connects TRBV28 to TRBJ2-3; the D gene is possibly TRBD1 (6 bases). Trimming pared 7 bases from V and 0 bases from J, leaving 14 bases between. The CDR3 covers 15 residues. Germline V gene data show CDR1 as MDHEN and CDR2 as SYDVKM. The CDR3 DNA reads TGTGCCAGCACCATAGGGGGACGCAGCACAGATACGCAGTATTTT. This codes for CASTIGGRSTDTQYF.

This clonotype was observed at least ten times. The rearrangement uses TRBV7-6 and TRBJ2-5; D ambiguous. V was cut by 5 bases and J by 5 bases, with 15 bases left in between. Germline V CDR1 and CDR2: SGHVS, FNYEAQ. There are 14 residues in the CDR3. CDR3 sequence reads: CASSPLIVGETQYF. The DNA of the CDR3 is TGTGCCAGCAGCCCGCTTATCGTAGGGGAGACCCAGTACTTC.

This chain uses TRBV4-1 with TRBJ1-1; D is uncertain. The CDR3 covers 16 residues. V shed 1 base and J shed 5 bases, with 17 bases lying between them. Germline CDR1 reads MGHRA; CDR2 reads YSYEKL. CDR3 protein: CASSQGDGRTWTEAFF. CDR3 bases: TGCGCCAGCAGCCAAGGAGACGGTCGAACGTGGACTGAAGCTTTCTTT.

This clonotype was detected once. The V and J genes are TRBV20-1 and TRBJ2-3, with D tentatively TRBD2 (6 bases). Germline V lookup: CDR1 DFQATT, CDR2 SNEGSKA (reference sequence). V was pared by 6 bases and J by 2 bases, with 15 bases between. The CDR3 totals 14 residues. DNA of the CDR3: TGCAGTGCCCTGACTAGATTGGCCACAGATACGCAGTATTTT. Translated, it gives CSALTRLATDTQYF.

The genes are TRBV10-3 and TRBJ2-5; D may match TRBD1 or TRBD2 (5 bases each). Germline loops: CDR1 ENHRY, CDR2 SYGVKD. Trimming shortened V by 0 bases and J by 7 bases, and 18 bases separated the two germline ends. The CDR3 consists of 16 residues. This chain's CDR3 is CAISESTGRDLRTQYF. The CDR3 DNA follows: TGTGCCATCAGTGAGTCGACGGGTAGGGACCTTAGGACCCAGTACTTC.

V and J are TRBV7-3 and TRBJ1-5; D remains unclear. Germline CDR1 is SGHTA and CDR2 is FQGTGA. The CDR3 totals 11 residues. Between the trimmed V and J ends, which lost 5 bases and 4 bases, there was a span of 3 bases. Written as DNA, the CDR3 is TGTGCCAGCAGCCCAAATCAGCCCCAGCATTTT. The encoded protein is CASSPNQPQHF. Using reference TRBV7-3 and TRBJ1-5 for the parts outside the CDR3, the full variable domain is GAGVSQTPSNKVTEKGKYVELRCDPISGHTALYWYRQSLGQGPEFLIYFQGTGAADDSGLPNDRFFAVRPEGSVSTLKIQRTERGDSAVYLCASSPNQPQHFGDGTRLSIL.